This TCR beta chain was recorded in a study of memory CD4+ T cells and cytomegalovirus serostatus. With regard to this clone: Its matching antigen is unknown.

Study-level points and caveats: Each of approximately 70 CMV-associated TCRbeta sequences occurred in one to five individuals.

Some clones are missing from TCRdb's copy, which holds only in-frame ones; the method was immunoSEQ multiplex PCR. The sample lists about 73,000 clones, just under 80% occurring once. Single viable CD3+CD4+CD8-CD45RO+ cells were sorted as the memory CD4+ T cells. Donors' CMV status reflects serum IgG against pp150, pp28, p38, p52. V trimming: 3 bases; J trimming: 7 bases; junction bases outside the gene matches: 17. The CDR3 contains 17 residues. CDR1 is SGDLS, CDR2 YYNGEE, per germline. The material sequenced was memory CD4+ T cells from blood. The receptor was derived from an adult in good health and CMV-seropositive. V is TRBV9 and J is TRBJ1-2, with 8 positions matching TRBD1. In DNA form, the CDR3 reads TGTGCCAGCAGCGAGGGCCCCGGGACAGGCTCCTCGGGTGGCTACACCTTC. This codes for CASSEGPGTGSSGGYTF.